The T cell receptor beta chain under discussion was sequenced for a study of T-cell reconstitution after alpha-beta-depleted transplantation in children. The TCRbeta library was prepared with unique molecular identifiers. TCRdb re-called the PCR reads through MiXCR, storing one row per CDR3 protein. The sample has approximately 85,000 distinct CDR3 sequences, 13% to 15% seen once; the top ten hold 27%. CDR3 length: 15 residues. CDR1 KGHSH and CDR2 LQKENI come from the germline V gene. V trimming: 3 bases; J trimming: 4 bases; junction bases outside the gene matches: 6. This chain connects TRBV18 to TRBJ2-7; the match to TRBD1 covers 10 bases. This clonotype originated in a male patient aged 2 to 9 who had a stem cell transplant for acute lymphoblastic leukemia, so the T cells may come from the graft donor. Sample: PBMCs, mostly from graft donor cells, taken 180 days after TCRalphabeta/CD19-depleted stem cell transplant. The chain's CDR3 is CASSPSPGQGYEQYF. The CDR3 coding sequence is TGTGCCAGCTCACCGTCGCCGGGACAGGGGTACGAGCAGTACTTC.